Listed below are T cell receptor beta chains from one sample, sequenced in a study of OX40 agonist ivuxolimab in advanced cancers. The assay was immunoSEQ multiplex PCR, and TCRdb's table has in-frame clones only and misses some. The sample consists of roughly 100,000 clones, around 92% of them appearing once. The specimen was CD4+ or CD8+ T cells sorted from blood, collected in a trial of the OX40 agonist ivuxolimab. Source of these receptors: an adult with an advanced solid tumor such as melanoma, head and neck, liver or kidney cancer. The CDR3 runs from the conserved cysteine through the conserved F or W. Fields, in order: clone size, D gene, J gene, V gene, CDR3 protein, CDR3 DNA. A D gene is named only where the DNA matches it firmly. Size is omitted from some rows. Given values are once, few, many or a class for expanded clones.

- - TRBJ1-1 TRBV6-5 CASSRPKNTEAFF TGTGCCAGCAGCCGCCCAAAGAACACTGAAGCTTTCTTT
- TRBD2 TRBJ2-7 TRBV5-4 CASSHRVLERGNSYEQYF TGTGCCAGCAGCCACCGAGTGTTGGAGCGGGGGAACTCCTACGAGCAGTACTTC
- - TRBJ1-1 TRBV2 CASRAGLGRVRGEAFF TGTGCTAGCAGGGCTGGACTGGGCAGGGTGAGGGGTGAAGCTTTCTTT
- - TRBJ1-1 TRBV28 CASSPRWTEAFF TGTGCCAGCAGTCCGAGGTGGACTGAAGCTTTCTTT
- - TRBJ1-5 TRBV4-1 CASSQIGTKLPQHF TGCGCCAGCAGCCAAATAGGGACGAAGCTGCCCCAGCATTTT
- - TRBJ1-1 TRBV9 CASSHEWVPTEAFF TGTGCCAGCAGTCACGAATGGGTTCCCACTGAAGCTTTCTTT
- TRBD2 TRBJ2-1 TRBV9 CASSVAAGGYNEQFF TGTGCCAGCAGCGTAGCCGCGGGGGGTTACAATGAGCAGTTCTTC
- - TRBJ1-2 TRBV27 CASSLSILGGYTF TGTGCCAGCAGTTTATCGATTTTAGGGGGCTACACCTTC
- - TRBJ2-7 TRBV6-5 CASRGGPYEQYF TGTGCCAGCAGGGGAGGCCCCTACGAGCAGTACTTC
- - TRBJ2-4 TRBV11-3 CASSPGTNIQYF TGTGCCAGCAGCCCGGGGACTAACATTCAGTACTTC
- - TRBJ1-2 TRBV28 CASSLRAYGYTF TGTGCCAGCAGTTTAAGGGCCTATGGCTACACCTTC
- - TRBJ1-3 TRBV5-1 CASSPGDGSGNTIYF TGCGCCAGCAGCCCCGGGGACGGCTCTGGAAACACCATATATTTT
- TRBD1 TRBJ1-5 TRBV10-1 CASTRPGQGAPIANQPQHF TGCGCCAGCACCCGACCGGGACAGGGGGCACCCATAGCAAATCAGCCCCAGCATTTT
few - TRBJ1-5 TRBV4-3 CASSLRLQGQPQHF TGCGCCAGCAGCCTACGATTACAGGGTCAGCCCCAGCATTTT
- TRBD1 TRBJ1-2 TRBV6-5 CASSSPDRGLYGYTF TGTGCCAGCAGTTCTCCGGACAGGGGGCTCTATGGCTACACCTTC